A selection of T cell receptor beta chains follows, all from one sample in a study of blood T cell repertoires in COVID-19. The assay was immunoSEQ multiplex PCR, and TCRdb's table has in-frame clones only and misses some. The sample lists approximately 27,000 clones, 89% occurring once. Sample: peripheral blood. Receptor source: a human donor with acute or convalescent COVID-19. The donor label of this sample is uncertain. Both conserved end residues are part of each CDR3. The D gene is left open where the match is weak. Only some rows state a clone size, as once, few, many or a class for expanded clones.

d_call clone_size j_call v_call cdr3_nt cdr3_aa
TRBD1 - TRBJ1-1 TRBV28 TGTGCCAGCAGTATCAAACAGGGGAGAGAGGCTTTCTTT CASSIKQGREAFF
TRBD1 - TRBJ2-2 TRBV7-2 TGTGCCAGCAGCTTAGGACAGGGGGCCGGGGAGCTGTTTTTT CASSLGQGAGELFF
- - TRBJ2-7 TRBV3-1/TRBV3-2 TGTGCCAGCAGCCAAGATTTACGAGGGTCAGCCTACGAGCAGTACTTC CASSQDLRGSAYEQYF
- many TRBJ1-2 TRBV2 TGTGCCAGCAGTGTCGGGGGCTATGGCTACACCTTC CASSVGGYGYTF
TRBD1 - TRBJ1-6 TRBV9 TGTGCCAGCAGCGGCACAGGGGATGTTCGTTCACCCCTCCACTTT CASSGTGDVRSPLHF
- - TRBJ2-6 TRBV12-3/TRBV12-4 TGTGCCAGCACCAACTCTGGGGCCAACGTCCTGACTTTC CASTNSGANVLTF
- few TRBJ2-4 TRBV2 TGTGCCAGCAGTCAGACAGGTCACAACGAGATTTTAGCCAAAAACATTCAGTACTTC CASSQTGHNEILAKNIQYF
- - TRBJ2-1 TRBV7-2 TGTGCCAGCAGCTTAGCGCAGGGCTCCTACAATGAGCAGTTCTTC CASSLAQGSYNEQFF
TRBD1 - TRBJ2-5 TRBV19 TGTGCCAGTAGGACTACAGGGGGGATAGGAGAGACCCAGTACTTC CASRTTGGIGETQYF
- - TRBJ2-7 TRBV11-2 TGTGCCAGCAGCCTCGCAGCGGACCTTTACGAGCAGTACTTC CASSLAADLYEQYF
TRBD1 - TRBJ2-3 TRBV4-3 TGCGCCAGCAGCCAAGAAAGCGACAGGGGCGTTAGGGATACGCAGTATTTT CASSQESDRGVRDTQYF
- - TRBJ2-5 TRBV7-3 TGTGCCAGCAGCCAAAACGGACTCGCCCAAGAGACCCAGTACTTC CASSQNGLAQETQYF
- - TRBJ2-3 TRBV18 TGTGCCAGCTCACCTATAGGGGACACAGATACGCAGTATTTT CASSPIGDTDTQYF
TRBD1 - TRBJ1-2 TRBV5-4 TGTGCCAGCAGCTTGACAGGGGGCGGTGGCTACACCTTC CASSLTGGGGYTF
TRBD1 - TRBJ2-3 TRBV5-1 TGCGCCAGCAGCTGGAGGACAGGTCTCGATACGCAGTATTTT CASSWRTGLDTQYF
- few TRBJ1-6 TRBV12-3/TRBV12-4 TGTGCCAGCAGGCCGGGAGGTTCACCCCTCCACTTT CASRPGGSPLHF
- - TRBJ1-2 TRBV29-1 TGCAGCGTTGATTACGGGGACTATGGCTACACCTTC CSVDYGDYGYTF
- - TRBJ1-2 TRBV24-1 TGTGCCACCAGTGACCATTCGGGGGGAGGCTATGGCTACACCTTC CATSDHSGGGYGYTF
- - TRBJ1-2 TRBV9 TGTGCCAGCAGCGTAGACCATACAGGTTTACAAGACTATGGCTACACCTTC CASSVDHTGLQDYGYTF
- - TRBJ2-7 TRBV5-1 TGCGCCAGCAGCTTCGGAGGGAGTAACTACGAGCAGTACTTC CASSFGGSNYEQYF
- once TRBJ1-5 TRBV28 TGTGCCAGCCGGAGTGTCAATCAGCCCCAGCATTTT CASRSVNQPQHF
TRBD2 - TRBJ2-1 TRBV7-9 TGTGCCAGCAGCACCTCCGGGACTAGCGGGAGCTATGAGCAGTTCTTC CASSTSGTSGSYEQFF
- - TRBJ1-4 TRBV10-2 TGCGCCAGCAGTGACCCCGCCGGGGTAACTAATGAAAAACTGTTTTTT CASSDPAGVTNEKLFF
TRBD2 - TRBJ2-2 TRBV7-6 TGTGCCAGCAGCTTAAGCCTAGCGGGGCCTAGGGTCACCGGGGAGCTGTTTTTT CASSLSLAGPRVTGELFF
TRBD1 - TRBJ1-3 TRBV7-2 TGTGCCAGCAGCAAAGACAGGGGGATATCTGGAAACACCATATATTTT CASSKDRGISGNTIYF
- - TRBJ1-2 TRBV11-2 TGTGCCAGCAGCTTAGGTAGCGTTAACTATGGCTACACCTTC CASSLGSVNYGYTF
- - TRBJ2-2 TRBV5-1 TGCGCCAGCAGCGCCTTCGGGACAAGTACCGGGGAGCTGTTTTTT CASSAFGTSTGELFF
TRBD1 - TRBJ1-6 TRBV5-1 TGCGCCAGCAGCCCCGGGACAGGCCTAAATTCACCCCTCCACTTT CASSPGTGLNSPLHF
TRBD1 - TRBJ2-7 TRBV5-4 TGTGCCAGCAGTCCCGGGACAGGATACTCCTACGAGCAGTACTTC CASSPGTGYSYEQYF